These T cell receptor beta chains were read from a single sample in a study of shared clonotypes between healthy human individuals. The repertoire was sequenced with immunoSEQ multiplex PCR; TCRdb's copy has only in-frame clones and lacks some. The table has approximately 2.5 million clones, around nine tenths seen once. Sequenced input: naive CD4+ T cells sorted from blood. The receptors come from a man between 18 and 29 years old in good health. Both conserved end residues are part of each CDR3. Each record gives: V gene, J gene, D gene, clone size, CDR3 protein, CDR3 DNA. The D gene is left open where the match is weak. Clone size is not always given. Where it is, it says once, few, many or a class for expanded clones.

V gene: TRBV6-1; J gene: TRBJ1-2; D gene: TRBD1; clone size: once; CDR3 protein: CASSADRASYGYTF; CDR3 DNA: TGTGCCAGCAGTGCGGACAGGGCCAGCTATGGCTACACCTTC
V gene: TRBV5-1; J gene: TRBJ2-2; D gene: NA; clone size: NA; CDR3 protein: CASSLFAGQTSDSGELFF; CDR3 DNA: TGCGCCAGCAGCTTGTTTGCCGGTCAAACATCCGATTCCGGGGAGCTGTTTTTT
V gene: TRBV7-9; J gene: TRBJ2-7; D gene: NA; clone size: NA; CDR3 protein: CASSSHRGLSSSYEQYF; CDR3 DNA: TGTGCCAGCAGCTCCCACAGGGGACTCTCGAGCTCCTACGAGCAGTACTTC
V gene: TRBV28; J gene: TRBJ2-5; D gene: NA; clone size: NA; CDR3 protein: CASSLSAGQETQYF; CDR3 DNA: TGTGCCAGCAGTTTATCGGCGGGACAAGAGACCCAGTACTTC
V gene: TRBV6-1; J gene: TRBJ1-5; D gene: NA; clone size: NA; CDR3 protein: CASSERGDNQPQHF; CDR3 DNA: TGTGCCAGCAGTGAACGCGGAGACAATCAGCCCCAGCATTTT
V gene: TRBV6-4; J gene: TRBJ2-5; D gene: TRBD2; clone size: NA; CDR3 protein: CASLGLAGLIQETQYF; CDR3 DNA: TGTGCCAGCCTGGGACTAGCGGGGCTAATACAAGAGACCCAGTACTTC
V gene: TRBV7-3; J gene: TRBJ1-1; D gene: NA; clone size: NA; CDR3 protein: CASSLFGGRGTEAFF; CDR3 DNA: TGTGCCAGCAGCTTATTCGGGGGAAGGGGGACTGAAGCTTTCTTT
V gene: TRBV15; J gene: TRBJ2-5; D gene: NA; clone size: NA; CDR3 protein: CATSKPGLNQETQYF; CDR3 DNA: TGTGCCACCAGCAAACCGGGACTGAACCAAGAGACCCAGTACTTC
V gene: TRBV19; J gene: TRBJ2-7; D gene: NA; clone size: NA; CDR3 protein: CASSSSRYEQYF; CDR3 DNA: TGTGCCAGTAGTAGTTCAAGATACGAGCAGTACTTC
V gene: TRBV5-1; J gene: TRBJ1-6; D gene: NA; clone size: few; CDR3 protein: CASSRWTDSPLHF; CDR3 DNA: TGCGCCAGCAGCAGATGGACAGACTCACCCCTCCACTTT
V gene: TRBV6-5; J gene: TRBJ1-6; D gene: NA; clone size: NA; CDR3 protein: CASSFGNSPLHF; CDR3 DNA: TGTGCCAGCAGTTTTGGGAATTCACCCCTCCACTTT
V gene: TRBV6-5; J gene: TRBJ1-4; D gene: TRBD1; clone size: NA; CDR3 protein: CASRTGATNEKLFF; CDR3 DNA: TGTGCCAGCAGAACAGGGGCAACTAATGAAAAACTGTTTTTT
V gene: TRBV5-6; J gene: TRBJ2-2; D gene: NA; clone size: NA; CDR3 protein: CASSHWTGTGELFF; CDR3 DNA: TGTGCCAGCAGCCATTGGACCGGTACCGGGGAGCTGTTTTTT
V gene: TRBV4-1; J gene: TRBJ2-2; D gene: NA; clone size: NA; CDR3 protein: CASSPPGSGESLNTGELFF; CDR3 DNA: TGCGCCAGCAGCCCTCCCGGCAGCGGAGAATCCCTCAACACCGGGGAGCTGTTTTTT
V gene: TRBV6-5; J gene: TRBJ1-2; D gene: TRBD1; clone size: NA; CDR3 protein: CASSYLGQGANGYTF; CDR3 DNA: TGTGCCAGCAGTTACTTGGGACAGGGGGCTAATGGCTACACCTTC
V gene: TRBV7-2; J gene: TRBJ2-1; D gene: NA; clone size: NA; CDR3 protein: CASSPSYVNEQFF; CDR3 DNA: TGTGCCAGCAGCCCCAGTTATGTGAATGAGCAGTTCTTC
V gene: TRBV5-1; J gene: TRBJ1-4; D gene: NA; clone size: NA; CDR3 protein: CASSDRVNNEKLFF; CDR3 DNA: TGCGCCAGCAGCGATCGGGTCAACAATGAAAAACTGTTTTTT
V gene: TRBV6-6; J gene: TRBJ2-7; D gene: TRBD1; clone size: NA; CDR3 protein: CASTGDRAHEQYF; CDR3 DNA: TGTGCCAGCACCGGGGACAGGGCACACGAGCAGTACTTC
V gene: TRBV5-8; J gene: TRBJ2-4; D gene: NA; clone size: NA; CDR3 protein: CASSLAKNIQYF; CDR3 DNA: TGTGCCAGCAGCTTAGCCAAAAACATTCAGTACTTC
V gene: TRBV9; J gene: TRBJ1-6; D gene: NA; clone size: NA; CDR3 protein: CAAPEGSSYNSPLHF; CDR3 DNA: TGTGCCGCCCCCGAGGGTAGCTCCTATAATTCACCCCTCCACTTT
V gene: TRBV18; J gene: TRBJ2-7; D gene: NA; clone size: NA; CDR3 protein: CASSPYSSYEQYF; CDR3 DNA: TGTGCCAGCTCACCTTACAGCTCCTACGAGCAGTACTTC
V gene: TRBV6-6; J gene: TRBJ2-6; D gene: TRBD1; clone size: NA; CDR3 protein: CASKLGQGSGANVLTF; CDR3 DNA: TGTGCCAGCAAATTGGGACAGGGATCTGGGGCCAACGTCCTGACTTTC
V gene: TRBV25-1; J gene: TRBJ2-1; D gene: NA; clone size: NA; CDR3 protein: CASSEYFRGGQFF; CDR3 DNA: TGTGCCAGCAGTGAATATTTTAGGGGTGGGCAGTTCTTC
V gene: TRBV21-1; J gene: TRBJ2-3; D gene: NA; clone size: NA; CDR3 protein: CASSKAEASGREKDTQYF; CDR3 DNA: TGTGCCAGCAGCAAAGCGGAGGCTAGCGGGAGGGAGAAAGATACGCAGTATTTT
V gene: TRBV2; J gene: TRBJ1-5; D gene: NA; clone size: few; CDR3 protein: CASRADLGQPQHF; CDR3 DNA: TGTGCCAGCAGGGCAGACCTTGGTCAGCCCCAGCATTTT
V gene: TRBV6-5; J gene: TRBJ2-7; D gene: NA; clone size: NA; CDR3 protein: CASSRGRDEQYF; CDR3 DNA: TGTGCCAGCAGTCGAGGGCGGGACGAGCAGTACTTC
V gene: TRBV6-1; J gene: TRBJ2-5; D gene: NA; clone size: NA; CDR3 protein: CASSLALETQYF; CDR3 DNA: TGTGCCAGCAGTTTAGCGTTAGAGACCCAGTACTTC
V gene: TRBV4-1; J gene: TRBJ1-1; D gene: NA; clone size: once; CDR3 protein: CASSQDESEMAEAFF; CDR3 DNA: TGCGCCAGCAGCCAAGATGAGTCAGAGATGGCTGAAGCTTTCTTT
V gene: TRBV11-2; J gene: TRBJ1-1; D gene: NA; clone size: NA; CDR3 protein: CASSLGSEKNTEAFF; CDR3 DNA: TGTGCCAGCAGCTTAGGTTCAGAAAAGAACACTGAAGCTTTCTTT
V gene: TRBV10-3; J gene: TRBJ2-7; D gene: TRBD1; clone size: NA; CDR3 protein: CAISGARQGHEQYF; CDR3 DNA: TGTGCCATCAGTGGGGCCCGACAGGGACACGAGCAGTACTTC
V gene: TRBV7-8; J gene: TRBJ2-2; D gene: TRBD2; clone size: NA; CDR3 protein: CASSSTSGGNTGELFF; CDR3 DNA: TGTGCCAGCAGCTCCACTAGCGGGGGAAACACCGGGGAGCTGTTTTTT
V gene: TRBV6-6; J gene: TRBJ1-2; D gene: TRBD1; clone size: NA; CDR3 protein: CASTIIGGQNYGYTF; CDR3 DNA: TGTGCCAGCACCATTATAGGGGGCCAGAACTATGGCTACACCTTC
V gene: TRBV23-1; J gene: TRBJ2-7; D gene: TRBD1; clone size: NA; CDR3 protein: CASSQSFTGDSSYEQYF; CDR3 DNA: TGCGCCAGCAGTCAATCCTTCACAGGGGACAGCTCCTACGAGCAGTACTTC
V gene: TRBV30; J gene: TRBJ1-5; D gene: TRBD1; clone size: few; CDR3 protein: CAWSGTGGRGQPQHF; CDR3 DNA: TGTGCCTGGAGCGGTACAGGGGGCAGAGGTCAGCCCCAGCATTTT
V gene: TRBV6-5; J gene: TRBJ2-7; D gene: TRBD1; clone size: NA; CDR3 protein: CASSYLGQASYEQYF; CDR3 DNA: TGTGCCAGCAGCTACCTTGGACAGGCGTCCTACGAGCAGTACTTC
V gene: TRBV7-9; J gene: TRBJ1-3; D gene: NA; clone size: NA; CDR3 protein: CANQQGSGNTIYF; CDR3 DNA: TGTGCCAACCAGCAAGGGTCAGGAAACACCATATATTTT
V gene: TRBV28; J gene: TRBJ1-4; D gene: TRBD1; clone size: NA; CDR3 protein: CASSGGGTGDEKLFF; CDR3 DNA: TGTGCCAGCAGTGGGGGCGGGACAGGGGATGAAAAACTGTTTTTT
V gene: TRBV29-1; J gene: TRBJ2-5; D gene: NA; clone size: NA; CDR3 protein: CSVEGADYQETQYF; CDR3 DNA: TGCAGCGTTGAAGGAGCAGATTACCAAGAGACCCAGTACTTC
V gene: TRBV19; J gene: TRBJ1-5; D gene: TRBD1; clone size: NA; CDR3 protein: CASSITGVFNQPQHF; CDR3 DNA: TGTGCCAGTAGTATAACAGGGGTCTTCAATCAGCCCCAGCATTTT
V gene: TRBV10-2; J gene: TRBJ2-7; D gene: TRBD2; clone size: NA; CDR3 protein: CASRPGGSYEQYF; CDR3 DNA: TGCGCCAGCAGGCCGGGAGGGAGCTACGAGCAGTACTTC
V gene: TRBV2; J gene: TRBJ2-7; D gene: NA; clone size: NA; CDR3 protein: CASRQTQTYEQYF; CDR3 DNA: TGTGCCAGCAGACAGACACAGACCTACGAGCAGTACTTC
V gene: TRBV6-1; J gene: TRBJ1-5; D gene: TRBD1; clone size: NA; CDR3 protein: CASSFDRESNQPQHF; CDR3 DNA: TGTGCCAGCAGTTTCGACAGGGAAAGCAATCAGCCCCAGCATTTT
V gene: TRBV5-5; J gene: TRBJ2-7; D gene: NA; clone size: NA; CDR3 protein: CASSSDTGSYAYEQYF; CDR3 DNA: TGTGCCAGCAGTTCCGACACGGGATCTTACGCCTACGAGCAGTACTTC
V gene: TRBV18; J gene: TRBJ2-7; D gene: NA; clone size: NA; CDR3 protein: CASSDTGIEQYF; CDR3 DNA: TGTGCCAGCTCAGATACAGGGATCGAGCAGTACTTC
V gene: TRBV11-2; J gene: TRBJ2-5; D gene: TRBD2; clone size: NA; CDR3 protein: CASSQGAGGLETQYF; CDR3 DNA: TGTGCCAGCAGCCAGGGAGCGGGGGGGTTGGAGACCCAGTACTTC
V gene: TRBV6-5; J gene: TRBJ2-5; D gene: NA; clone size: NA; CDR3 protein: CASSYGTLQETQYF; CDR3 DNA: TGTGCCAGCAGTTACGGGACACTCCAAGAGACCCAGTACTTC
V gene: TRBV5-1; J gene: TRBJ1-1; D gene: TRBD1; clone size: NA; CDR3 protein: CASSATGLNTEAFF; CDR3 DNA: TGCGCCAGCAGCGCGACAGGGCTAAACACTGAAGCTTTCTTT
V gene: TRBV7-2; J gene: TRBJ1-5; D gene: NA; clone size: NA; CDR3 protein: CASSLAPRVQPQHF; CDR3 DNA: TGTGCCAGCAGCTTAGCGCCGCGGGTTCAGCCCCAGCATTTT
V gene: TRBV5-1; J gene: TRBJ1-3; D gene: NA; clone size: NA; CDR3 protein: CASSLAVSGNTIYF; CDR3 DNA: TGCGCCAGCAGCTTGGCAGTCTCTGGAAACACCATATATTTT
V gene: TRBV7-9; J gene: TRBJ1-6; D gene: NA; clone size: few; CDR3 protein: CASRTRDNSPLHF; CDR3 DNA: TGTGCCAGCAGGACTCGTGATAATTCACCCCTCCACTTT
V gene: TRBV9; J gene: TRBJ1-2; D gene: NA; clone size: NA; CDR3 protein: CASSVGGTFPFGYTF; CDR3 DNA: TGTGCCAGCAGCGTAGGAGGGACTTTCCCCTTTGGCTACACCTTC
V gene: TRBV6-1; J gene: TRBJ2-3; D gene: NA; clone size: once; CDR3 protein: CASRAQRGFMDTQYF; CDR3 DNA: TGTGCCAGCAGGGCCCAAAGAGGGTTCATGGATACGCAGTATTTT
V gene: TRBV15; J gene: TRBJ2-7; D gene: TRBD1; clone size: NA; CDR3 protein: CATSDREGQGFYEQYF; CDR3 DNA: TGTGCCACCAGTGATAGAGAGGGACAGGGCTTTTACGAGCAGTACTTC